Presented here are 14 T cell receptor beta chains from one specimen sequenced in a study of T cells in women clearing cervical HPV infection. The protocol was immunoSEQ multiplex PCR, while the TCRdb copy is restricted to in-frame clones and leaves out a portion. The sample holds over 25,000 clones. Sequencing was carried out using blood buffy coat. The receptor source for this set is a woman aged 18 to 75 with a cervical HPV16 infection that either progressed to CIN3+ or cleared (not recorded which).

Comment on this clone: Read coverage stops 3 residues before the CDR3 terminus; the germline J gene supplies the remainder. Different DNA sequences within this sample yield the same CDR3. The chain couples TRBV7-9 to TRBJ1-3; tentative D call: TRBD1 (6 bases). This CDR3 is 14 amino acids long. The V gene's germline CDR1 is SEHNR and CDR2 FQNEAQ (reference sequence). Trimming took 4 bases from V and 3 from J, leaving 10 bases between them. The DNA read from the CDR3 is TGTGCCAGCAGCTCTAACAGGGTTGGAAACACC. Residues: CASSSNRVGNT. The complete CDR3 protein is CASSSNRVGNTIYF.

In the case of this clone: The read gets to within 3 residues of the CDR3 end, and the germline J gene fills in the rest. The chain is built from TRBV7-7 and TRBJ1-5, with TRBD1 as a possible D gene (5 bases). Germline V lookup: CDR1 SSHAT, CDR2 FNYEAQ (reference sequence). V was cut by 8 bases and J by 1 base, with 15 bases left in between. This CDR3 comprises 15 residues. CDR3 DNA, as far as it was read: TGTGCCAGCGCGGGGGGGGGAACAAGCAATCAGCCC. Amino acids: CASAGGGTSNQP. In full, the CDR3 is CASAGGGTSNQPQHF.

In the case of this clone: Read data end 3 residues before the CDR3 end; the end is taken from the germline J gene. The chain carries TRBV2 and TRBJ1-1; the D gene is possibly TRBD1 (6 bases). There are 14 residues in the CDR3. Germline-derived CDR1 and CDR2 are SNHLY and FYNNEI. Between the trimmed V and J ends, which lost 5 bases and 3 bases, there was a span of 13 bases. The covered CDR3 bases are TGTGCCAGCAGTCCGCAGGGGTTTGACACTGAA. It yields the protein CASSPQGFDTE. The full-length CDR3 reads as CASSPQGFDTEAFF.

A remark on this clone: The read terminates 3 residues ahead of where the CDR3 ends, so the germline J gene completes it. J is TRBJ1-1 and V is TRBV13; 10 bases match TRBD1. Trimming took 5 bases from V and 5 from J; bases not matched to a gene: 8. Per the germline V gene, CDR1 is PRHDT and CDR2 is FYEKMQ (reference sequence). The CDR3 runs 15 residues. This CDR3 reads CASSVRDRGGTEAFF. The DNA read from the CDR3 is TGTGCCAGCAGCGTCCGGGACAGGGGTGGAACTGAA.

Details on this clone: The read finishes 3 residues shy of the CDR3 end, and the germline J gene is used to complete it. The chain links TRBV2 to TRBJ2-1; perhaps TRBD2 as D (6 bases). Germline V gene sequence: CDR1 SNHLY, CDR2 FYNNEI. The ends were cut back, 10 bases at V and 0 bases at J, with 13 bases in the middle. The CDR3 spans 14 residues. CDR3 DNA (partial): TGTGCCATCCTCGAGCGGGTCTCCTACAATGAG. Translation: CAILERVSYNE. The entire CDR3 is CAILERVSYNEQFF.

On this clone: The CDR3 is cut off 3 residues early in the read; its end comes from the germline J gene. The chain uses TRBV5-1 and TRBJ2-7, with TRBD2 identical over 10 bases. CDR3 length equals 14 residues. Germline V gene sequence: CDR1 SGHRS, CDR2 YFSETQ. Unmatched junction bases numbered 3, after V lost 2 bases and J lost 4 bases. This chain's CDR3 is CASSFGLAAYEQYF. The part of the CDR3 DNA that was read is TGCGCCAGCAGCTTTGGACTAGCGGCTTACGAG.

The CDR3 loop reads CASIQGAEAFF. The part of the CDR3 DNA that was read is TGTGCCAGCATCCAGGGGGCTGAA. This rearrangement joins TRBV28 to TRBJ1-1; 7 bases fit TRBD1. Sequencing ends 3 residues short of the CDR3 end; the germline J gene provides the rest. V shed 7 bases, J shed 6 bases, and the junction held 2 bases outside the gene matches. The CDR3 extends over 11 amino acids. In germline, CDR1 is MDHEN, CDR2 SYDVKM.

About this clone itself: Read coverage stops 3 residues before the CDR3 terminus; the germline J gene supplies the remainder. The chain uses TRBV7-9 and TRBJ1-6; D might be TRBD1 (5 bases). The CDR3 sequence is 14 residues long. Germline V gene data show CDR1 as SEHNR and CDR2 as FQNEAQ (reference sequence). The germline V and J ends were trimmed by 3 bases and 5 bases, with 8 bases remaining between them. CDR3 DNA, as far as it was read: TGTGCCAGCAGCTTCGACAGCCATAATTCACCC. Protein product: CASSFDSHNSP. The full-length CDR3 reads as CASSFDSHNSPLHF.

Regarding this clone: The read is 3 residues too short to cover the CDR3 end, so that end is filled in from the germline J gene. The chain is built from TRBV7-2 and TRBJ1-2; D unresolved. This CDR3 region has 14 residues. Germline CDR1 SGHTA, CDR2 FQGNSA. This CDR3 is CASSFGLNTDTYTF. The DNA read from the CDR3 is TGTGCCAGCAGCTTTGGACTTAACACAGATACC.

With regard to this clone: The DNA ends 3 residues before the CDR3 does, and the rest of the CDR3 is filled in from the germline J gene. The chain links TRBV7-8 to TRBJ2-1; tentatively, D is TRBD1 (5 bases). Deletions cut 0 bases from V and 6 bases from J, with 12 bases between. The CDR3 runs 15 residues. Looked up from germline, CDR1 is SGHVS and CDR2 is FQNEAQ. CDR3 DNA, as far as it was read: TGTGCCAGCAGCTTAGCCTCTTTAGGGGCCAATGAG. Protein sequence: CASSLASLGANE. The CDR3 as a whole reads CASSLASLGANEQFF. The full variable domain, in which reference TRBV7-8 and TRBJ2-1 provide the parts outside the CDR3, is GAGVSQSPRYKVAKRGQDVALRCDPISGHVSLFWYQQALGQGPEFLTYFQNEAQLDKSGLPSDRFFAERPEGSVSTLKIQRTQQEDSAVYLCASSLASLGANEQFFGPGTRLTVL.

In regard to this clone: The read terminates 3 residues before the CDR3 end, so the remaining end is supplied by the germline J gene. The sample has other DNA sequences that encode this CDR3 too. The genes are TRBV27 and TRBJ2-3; 11 bases map to TRBD2. The CDR3 is 15 residues long. The V gene end was trimmed by 4 bases and the J gene end by 2 bases; junction bases not matched to a gene: 2. CDR1 and CDR2 from the germline V gene are MNHEY and SMNVEV (reference sequence). CDR3 DNA (partial): TGTGCCAGCAGTTCACTAGCGGGGGACACAGATACG. It codes for CASSSLAGDTDT. The entire CDR3 reads CASSSLAGDTDTQYF.

As for this clone: The missing CDR3 end, 3 residues past where the read stops, is filled in from the germline J gene. The chain uses TRBV28 and TRBJ2-2; tentatively, D is TRBD1 (6 bases). Trimming shortened V by 3 bases and J by 7 bases, and 12 bases separated the two germline ends. CDR3 size: 14 residues. Germline assignment: CDR1 MDHEN and CDR2 SYDVKM. The covered CDR3 bases are TGTGCCAGCAGTTTGGCACAGGGAAACGGGGAG. Translating it yields CASSLAQGNGE. The full CDR3 is CASSLAQGNGELFF.

As for this clone: The missing CDR3 end, 3 residues past where the read stops, is filled in from the germline J gene. The chain joins TRBV7-9 to TRBJ2-7, with TRBD2 matching 9 bases. With 5 bases clipped from V and 5 bases from J, the junction kept 7 bases outside the gene matches. The CDR3 has 14 residues. Germline lookup yields CDR1 SEHNR and CDR2 FQNEAQ (reference sequence). This CDR3 is CASSLSGRGDEQYF. The sequenced CDR3 bases are TGTGCCAGCAGCCTTAGCGGGAGAGGCGACGAG.

As to this clone: Coverage ceases 3 residues before the CDR3 finishes, and the germline J gene fills in the end. The chain employs TRBV12-3 or TRBV12-4 and TRBJ2-7; D might be TRBD2 (6 bases). Trimming took off 6 bases at V and 3 bases at J, with 24 bases between the two ends. The CDR3 has 17 residues. The covered CDR3 bases are TGTGCCAGCAGCCCCCCCAATCCAGGGAGGCGCCGCTACGAG. Its protein product is CASSPPNPGRRRYE. The whole CDR3 region reads CASSPPNPGRRRYEQYF.